The clone carrying this T cell receptor beta chain has a single count. Its antigen is still unknown. The CDR3 extends over 18 amino acids. CDR1 SGHAT and CDR2 FQDESV come from the germline V gene (reference sequence). After removal of 3 bases from V and 9 bases from J, the junction contained 12 bases not matched to a gene. RNA transcripts were the template for amplifying TCR beta CDR3 regions. A first-round RT-PCR of the TCR CDR3 used the HTBI primer set. TCRdb redid the calling of the multiplex PCR reads with MiXCR, one entry per CDR3 protein. Among roughly 420,000 distinct CDR3 sequences listed, around a sixth were seen once. This sample is drawn from a study of T cells in Graves' hyperthyroidism and ophthalmopathy. The study, taken as a whole, reports: Blood also showed most of the thyroid clonotypes that were expanded above 0.001.

V gene TRBV11-1 combines with J gene TRBJ2-1; 15 positions agree with TRBD2. Input material: blood. This clonotype was sampled from a young woman with Graves' hyperthyroidism. In DNA form, the CDR3 reads TGTGCCAGCAGCTTTCCCACAGGACTAGCGGGAGGGCCGAGTGAGCAGTTCTTC. Its translation is CASSFPTGLAGGPSEQFF.